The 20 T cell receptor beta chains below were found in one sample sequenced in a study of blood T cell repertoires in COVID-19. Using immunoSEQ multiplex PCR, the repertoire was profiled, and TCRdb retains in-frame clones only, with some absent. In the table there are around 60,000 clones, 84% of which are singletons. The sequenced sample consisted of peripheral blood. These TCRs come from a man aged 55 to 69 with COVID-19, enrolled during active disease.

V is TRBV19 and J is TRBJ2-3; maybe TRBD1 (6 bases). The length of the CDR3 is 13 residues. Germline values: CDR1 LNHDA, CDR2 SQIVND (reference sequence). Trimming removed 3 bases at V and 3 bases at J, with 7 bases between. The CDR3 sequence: CASSITGTDTQYF. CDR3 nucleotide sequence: TGTGCCAGTAGTATTACAGGGACAGATACGCAGTATTTT.

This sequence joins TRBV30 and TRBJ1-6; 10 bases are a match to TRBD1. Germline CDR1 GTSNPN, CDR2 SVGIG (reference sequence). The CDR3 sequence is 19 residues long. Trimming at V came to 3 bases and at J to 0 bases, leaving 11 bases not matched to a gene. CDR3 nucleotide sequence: TGTGCCTGGAGGGGGACGACAGGGGGCACTTACTCCTATAATTCACCCCTCCACTTT. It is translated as CAWRGTTGGTYSYNSPLHF.

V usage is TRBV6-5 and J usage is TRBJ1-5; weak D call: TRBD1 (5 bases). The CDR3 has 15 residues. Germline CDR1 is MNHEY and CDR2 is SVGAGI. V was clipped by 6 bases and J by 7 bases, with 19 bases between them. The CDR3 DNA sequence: TGTGCCAGCAGCTCCGGGGGGACCGTGGGCCAGCCCCAGCATTTT. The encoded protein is CASSSGGTVGQPQHF.

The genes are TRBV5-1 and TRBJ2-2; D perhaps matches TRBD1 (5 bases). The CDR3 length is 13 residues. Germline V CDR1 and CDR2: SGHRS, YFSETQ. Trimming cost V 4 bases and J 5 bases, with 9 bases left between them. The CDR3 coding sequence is TGCGCCAGCAGCCAACGACAGACCGGGGAGCTGTTTTTT. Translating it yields CASSQRQTGELFF.

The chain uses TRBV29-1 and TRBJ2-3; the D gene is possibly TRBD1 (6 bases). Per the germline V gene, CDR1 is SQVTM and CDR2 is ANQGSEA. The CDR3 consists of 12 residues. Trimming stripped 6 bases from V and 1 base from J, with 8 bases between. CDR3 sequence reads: CSVRTGTDTQYF. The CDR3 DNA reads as TGCAGCGTGAGGACAGGCACAGATACGCAGTATTTT.

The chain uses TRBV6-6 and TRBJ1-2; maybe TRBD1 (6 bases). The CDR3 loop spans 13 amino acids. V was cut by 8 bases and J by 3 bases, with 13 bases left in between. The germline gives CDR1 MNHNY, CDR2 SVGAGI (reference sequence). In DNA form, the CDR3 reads TGTGCCAGCCGGATACAGGGAGACTATGGCTACACCTTC. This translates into CASRIQGDYGYTF.

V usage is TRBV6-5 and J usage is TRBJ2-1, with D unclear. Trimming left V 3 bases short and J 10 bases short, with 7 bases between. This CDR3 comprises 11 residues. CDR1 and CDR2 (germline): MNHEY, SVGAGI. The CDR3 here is CASSYRLEQFF. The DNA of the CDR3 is TGTGCCAGCAGTTATCGGTTAGAGCAGTTCTTC.

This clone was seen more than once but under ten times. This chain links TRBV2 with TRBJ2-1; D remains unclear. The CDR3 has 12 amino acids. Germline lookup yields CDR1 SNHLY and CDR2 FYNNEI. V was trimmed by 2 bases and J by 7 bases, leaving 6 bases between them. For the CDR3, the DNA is TGTGCCAGCAGTGAATATCGGAATGAGCAGTTCTTC. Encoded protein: CASSEYRNEQFF.

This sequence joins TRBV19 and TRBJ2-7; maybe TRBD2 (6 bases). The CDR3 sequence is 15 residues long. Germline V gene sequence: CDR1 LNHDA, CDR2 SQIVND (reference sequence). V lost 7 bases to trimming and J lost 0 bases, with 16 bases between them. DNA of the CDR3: TGTGCCAGTAAGAGGAGGGGCGCGGCCTCCTACGAGCAGTACTTC. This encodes CASKRRGAASYEQYF.

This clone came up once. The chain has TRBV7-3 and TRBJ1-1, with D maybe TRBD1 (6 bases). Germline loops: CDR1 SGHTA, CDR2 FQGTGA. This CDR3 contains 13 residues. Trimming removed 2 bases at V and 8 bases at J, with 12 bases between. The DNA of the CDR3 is TGTGCCAGCAGCTTATTTCAGGGGCCAGAAGCTTTCTTT. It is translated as CASSLFQGPEAFF.

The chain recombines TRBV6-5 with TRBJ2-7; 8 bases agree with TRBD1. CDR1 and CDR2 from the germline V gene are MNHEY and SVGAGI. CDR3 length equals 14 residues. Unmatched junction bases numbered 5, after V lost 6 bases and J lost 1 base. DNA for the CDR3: TGTGCCAGCAGGGGACAGGCCCATTCCTACGAGCAGTACTTC. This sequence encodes CASRGQAHSYEQYF.

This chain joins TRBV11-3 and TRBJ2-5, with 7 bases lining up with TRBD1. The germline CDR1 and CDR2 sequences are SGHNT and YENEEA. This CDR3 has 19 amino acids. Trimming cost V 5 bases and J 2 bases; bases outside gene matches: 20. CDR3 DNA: TGTGCCAGCAGCCCTGGCCCTCAAAGGACGGGACAGCTACAAGAGACCCAGTACTTC. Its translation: CASSPGPQRTGQLQETQYF.

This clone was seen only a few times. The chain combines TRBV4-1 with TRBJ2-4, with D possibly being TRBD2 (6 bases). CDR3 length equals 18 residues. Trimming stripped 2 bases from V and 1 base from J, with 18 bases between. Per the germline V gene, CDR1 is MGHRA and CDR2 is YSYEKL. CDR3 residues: CASSQSVVGGRAKNIQYF. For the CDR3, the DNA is TGCGCCAGCAGCCAAAGCGTCGTGGGTGGGAGGGCCAAAAACATTCAGTACTTC.

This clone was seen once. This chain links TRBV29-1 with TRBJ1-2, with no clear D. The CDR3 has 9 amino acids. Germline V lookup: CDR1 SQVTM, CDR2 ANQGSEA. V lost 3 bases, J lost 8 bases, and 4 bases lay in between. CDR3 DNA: TGCAGCGTTGAGGAGGGCTACACCTTC. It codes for CSVEEGYTF.

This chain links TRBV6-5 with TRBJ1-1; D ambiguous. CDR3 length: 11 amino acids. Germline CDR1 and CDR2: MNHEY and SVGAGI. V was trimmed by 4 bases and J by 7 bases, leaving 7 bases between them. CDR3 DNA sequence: TGTGCCAGCAGTTCTCAGGTTGAAGCTTTCTTT. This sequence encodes CASSSQVEAFF.

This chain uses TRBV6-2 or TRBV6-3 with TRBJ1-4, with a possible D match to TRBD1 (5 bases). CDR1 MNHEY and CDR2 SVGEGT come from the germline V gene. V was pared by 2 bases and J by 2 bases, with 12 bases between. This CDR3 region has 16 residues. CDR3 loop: CASSYGHLSTNEKLFF. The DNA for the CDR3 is TGTGCCAGCAGTTACGGACACTTATCGACTAATGAAAAACTGTTTTTT.

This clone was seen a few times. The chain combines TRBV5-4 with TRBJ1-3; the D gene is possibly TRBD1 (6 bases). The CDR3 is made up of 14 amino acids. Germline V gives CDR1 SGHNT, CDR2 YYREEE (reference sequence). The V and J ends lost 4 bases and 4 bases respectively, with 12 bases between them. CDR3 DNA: TGTGCCAGCAGCGTACAGGGCTTCGGAAACACCATATATTTT. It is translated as CASSVQGFGNTIYF. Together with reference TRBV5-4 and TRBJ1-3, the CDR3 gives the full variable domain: ETGVTQSPTHLIKTRGQQVTLRCSSQSGHNTVSWYQQALGQGPQFIFQYYREEENGRGNFPPRFSGLQFPNYSSELNVNALELDDSALYLCASSVQGFGNTIYFGEGSWLTVV.

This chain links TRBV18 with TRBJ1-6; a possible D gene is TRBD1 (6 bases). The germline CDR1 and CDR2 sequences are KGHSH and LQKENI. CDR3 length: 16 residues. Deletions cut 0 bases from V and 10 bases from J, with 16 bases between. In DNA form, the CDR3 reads TGTGCCAGCTCACCACCGGGATCACAGGGATTATCACCCCTCCACTTT. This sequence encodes CASSPPGSQGLSPLHF.

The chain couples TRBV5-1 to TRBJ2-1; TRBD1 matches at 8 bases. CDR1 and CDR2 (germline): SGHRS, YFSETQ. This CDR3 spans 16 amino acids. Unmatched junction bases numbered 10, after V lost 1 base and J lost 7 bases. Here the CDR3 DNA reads TGCGCCAGCAGCTTGCAGGGGGCGGCGATAGGGAATGAGCAGTTCTTC. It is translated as CASSLQGAAIGNEQFF.

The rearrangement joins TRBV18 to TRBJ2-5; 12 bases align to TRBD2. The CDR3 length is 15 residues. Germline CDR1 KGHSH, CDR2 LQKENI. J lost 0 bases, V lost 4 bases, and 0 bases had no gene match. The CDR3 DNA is TGTGCCAGCTCACGACTAGCGGGAGACCAAGAGACCCAGTACTTC. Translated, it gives CASSRLAGDQETQYF.